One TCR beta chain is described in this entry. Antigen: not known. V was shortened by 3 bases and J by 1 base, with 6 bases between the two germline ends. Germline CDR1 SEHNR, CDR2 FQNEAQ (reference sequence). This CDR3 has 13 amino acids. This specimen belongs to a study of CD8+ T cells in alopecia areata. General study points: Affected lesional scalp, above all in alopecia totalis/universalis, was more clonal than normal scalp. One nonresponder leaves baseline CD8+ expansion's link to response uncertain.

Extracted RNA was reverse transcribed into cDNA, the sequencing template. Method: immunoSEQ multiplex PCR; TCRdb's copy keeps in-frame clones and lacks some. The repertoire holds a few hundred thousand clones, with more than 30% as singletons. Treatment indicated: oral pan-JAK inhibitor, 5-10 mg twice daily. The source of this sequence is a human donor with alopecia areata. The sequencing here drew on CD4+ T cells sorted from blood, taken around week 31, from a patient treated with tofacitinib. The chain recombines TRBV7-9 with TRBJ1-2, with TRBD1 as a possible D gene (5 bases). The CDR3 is CASSLTVNYGYTF. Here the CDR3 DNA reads TGTGCCAGCAGCTTGACAGTTAACTATGGCTACACCTTC.